The TCR beta chain under discussion was sequenced for a study of cytomegalovirus exposure and HLA in healthy donors. From germline, CDR1 is ENHRY and CDR2 SYGVKD. Trimming removed 9 bases from V and 0 bases from J; junction bases left unmatched: 3. The CDR3 runs 15 residues. The method was immunoSEQ multiplex PCR; TCRdb's version includes in-frame clones alone and lacks a portion of them. The data show tens of thousands of clones, roughly 85% seen once. With respect to this clone: Its antigen is unknown.

Study-wide results and limits: It was found in a later analysis that first-cohort TCR clusters tended to co-occur in the 95 to 150 validation repertoires. Cytomegalovirus association was listed for 170 or so TCR beta chains. The dataset shows that most TCR sequences were rare, while some public TCRs occurred in many donors.

Among the roughly 120 subjects of the validation cohort, separate from the approximately 670-subject first cohort, were the donors. The receptor was isolated from a woman in her thirties in good health and CMV-seronegative. The chain has TRBV10-3 and TRBJ2-3, with 13 bases identical to TRBD2. Sequencing was done on a sample of PBMCs. This CDR3 reads CAIGTSGTSTDTQYF. DNA for the CDR3: TGTGCCATTGGGACTAGCGGGACGAGCACAGATACGCAGTATTTT.